This TCR beta chain comes out of a study of CD8 T cells in ankylosing spondylitis. Study-level findings and limits: There was reportedly significant enrichment of clones that were disease-linked in matched ankylosing spondylitis synovial fluid.

Each TCR beta library was made by quantitative 5'-RACE that incorporated molecular barcodes. TCRdb itself ran the 5' RACE reads through MiXCR, one entry per CDR3 protein. Among approximately 200,000 distinct CDR3 sequences listed, roughly 13% were seen once. This clonotype has more than one count but fewer than ten. The antigen is undetermined. The sample was blood, either unsorted or a sorted T cell fraction (not recorded which). The source of this sequence is a male donor with ankylosing spondylitis or in good health (not recorded which).

The chain's CDR3 is CASSLRFDTDTQYF. Here the CDR3 DNA reads TGTGCCAGCAGTCTTCGGTTCGATACAGATACGCAGTATTTT. The V gene is TRBV6-1, the J gene TRBJ2-3; D unresolved. CDR1 and CDR2 from the germline V gene are MNHNS and SASEGT. V lost 5 bases, J lost 3 bases, and 12 bases lay in between. CDR3 length equals 14 residues.